This TCR beta chain was sequenced in a study of PD-1 blockade in classical Hodgkin lymphoma. Time point of the sample: cycle 4 day 1 (C4D1), after more than 5 weeks of nivolumab. Autologous stem cell transplantation was followed by relapse in every patient, and brentuximab vedotin exposure varied. Comments on this clone: Its specificity is not known.

General study points: Excluded were patients who started nivolumab under 1 year after ASCT, a group that had lower diversity.

The repertoire was sequenced with immunoSEQ multiplex PCR; TCRdb's copy has only in-frame clones and lacks some. The table lists about 28,000 clones, around 77% of them singletons, with 15% to 20% in the top ten. This material consisted of peripheral blood mononuclear cells (PBMCs), taken before the fourth cycle of nivolumab. The sequence came from a human donor with classical Hodgkin lymphoma.

In DNA form, the CDR3 reads TGTGCCAGCAGCTTGGACAGGGGACAGCCCCAGCATTTT. This gives the protein CASSLDRGQPQHF. The chain links TRBV9 to TRBJ1-5; 9 bases map to TRBD1. V was clipped by 4 bases and J by 7 bases; unmatched bases: 3. CDR1 is SGDLS, CDR2 YYNGEE, per germline. The CDR3 is made up of 13 amino acids.